A selection of T cell receptor beta chains follows, all from one sample in a study of early T cells in non-severe SARS-CoV-2 infection. TCRdb reprocessed the 5' RACE reads via MiXCR and lists one record per CDR3 protein. The sample consists of fewer than 55,000 distinct CDR3 sequences, 9.5% to 12% of them appearing once. The sequenced sample consisted of whole blood. The source of these receptors is an adult who was a healthcare worker with PCR-confirmed SARS-CoV-2 infection or an uninfected control (not recorded which). CDR3s include the opening cysteine and the closing phenylalanine or tryptophan. D genes are given only for firm matches. Size values are once, few and many counts, or a class for expanded clones, and some rows have none.

D gene	V gene	clone size	J gene	CDR3 DNA	CDR3 protein
NA	TRBV12-3/TRBV12-4	many	TRBJ2-1	TGTGCCAGCAGTTTAGCGCGCTCGACGGATGAGCAGTTCTTC	CASSLARSTDEQFF
NA	TRBV10-3	NA	TRBJ2-5	TGTGCCATCAGCTTCCAAGAGACCCAGTACTTC	CAISFQETQYF
NA	TRBV11-2	many	TRBJ2-7	TGTGCCAGCAGCTGGGGGAGCGGGCAGTACTTC	CASSWGSGQYF
NA	TRBV10-3	few	TRBJ1-1	TGTGCCATCAGTGATTTGGCCAGTGAAGCTTTCTTT	CAISDLASEAFF
NA	TRBV12-3/TRBV12-4	NA	TRBJ1-5	TGTGCCAGCAGACAATACCTTGGGGCCCAGCATTTT	CASRQYLGAQHF
TRBD2	TRBV6-5	NA	TRBJ2-7	TGTGCCAGCAGGGGACCTCGGACTAGCGGGAAGAACGAGCAGTACTTC	CASRGPRTSGKNEQYF
NA	TRBV29-1	many	TRBJ1-1	TGCAGCGCATCGGCGACGGACGGGGACACTGAAGCTTTCTTT	CSASATDGDTEAFF
TRBD1	TRBV6-5	many	TRBJ1-2	TGTGCCAGCTCCGGGGACAGGACCTATGGCTACACCTTC	CASSGDRTYGYTF
NA	TRBV10-2	few	TRBJ1-1	TGCGCCAGCAGTGACCTGATGGGGGGATCCACTGAAGCTTTCTTT	CASSDLMGGSTEAFF
TRBD2	TRBV7-9	many	TRBJ2-1	TGTGCCAGCAGCTTATCAAATAGCGGGGGGAAGTTCTTC	CASSLSNSGGKFF
NA	TRBV20-1	many	TRBJ2-7	TGCAGTGCTAGGAGACCCGGCACGGGCTACGAGCAGTACTTC	CSARRPGTGYEQYF
NA	TRBV4-3	many	TRBJ2-7	TGCGCCAGCAGCCGCTACTTCGAGGACCGGGAGCAGTACTTC	CASSRYFEDREQYF
NA	TRBV7-2	NA	TRBJ2-1	TGTGCCAGCAGCTTGGGGCAGAGTGGTGAGCAGTTCTTC	CASSLGQSGEQFF
NA	TRBV6-5	NA	TRBJ2-5	TGTGCCAGCGGGGGGCAAGAGACCCAGTACTTC	CASGGQETQYF
TRBD2	TRBV3-1	NA	TRBJ2-3	TGTGCCAGCAGCCAACGAGCGGGGGGGATCACAGATACGCAGTATTTT	CASSQRAGGITDTQYF
NA	TRBV3-1	few	TRBJ1-1	TGTGCCAGCAGCCAAGCAAGCGGGGACACTGAAGCTTTCTTT	CASSQASGDTEAFF
NA	TRBV6-2/TRBV6-3	few	TRBJ2-3	TGTGCCAGCAGTTACTCGAGAGGCGCAAATACGCAGTATTTT	CASSYSRGANTQYF
NA	TRBV20-1	many	TRBJ2-3	TGCAGTGCTAGAGCCTCCCTCTCAGATACGCAGTATTTT	CSARASLSDTQYF
NA	TRBV5-1	few	TRBJ2-5	TGCGCCAGCAGCTTGCAAGGGGAGACCCAGTACTTC	CASSLQGETQYF
NA	TRBV6-6	NA	TRBJ1-1	TGTGCCAGCAGGCTAGGGTGGCCGAACACTGAAGCTTTCTTT	CASRLGWPNTEAFF
NA	TRBV7-6	many	TRBJ2-3	TGTGCCAGCAGCCGTTTTGAAGATATACCCCCCCTGACAGATACGCAGTATTTT	CASSRFEDIPPLTDTQYF
NA	TRBV29-1	few	TRBJ1-2	TGCAGCGTGACCGACTATGGCTACACCTTC	CSVTDYGYTF
NA	TRBV25-1	many	TRBJ1-1	TGTGCCAGCAGTGCGGGGAGTTACACTGAAGCTTTCTTT	CASSAGSYTEAFF
NA	TRBV19	many	TRBJ2-7	TGTGCCAGTAGTATAGCCGGAGGGAACCACGAGCAGTACTTC	CASSIAGGNHEQYF
NA	TRBV20-1	few	TRBJ2-7	TGCAGTGCTAGGCTGGACGGAGAGCAGTACTTC	CSARLDGEQYF
NA	TRBV3-1	NA	TRBJ2-3	TGTGCCAGCAGCCGTACTGTCTTGGATACGCAGTATTTT	CASSRTVLDTQYF
TRBD2	TRBV6-2/TRBV6-3	NA	TRBJ2-5	TGTGCCAGCGAAACTAGCGTGACCCAGTACTTC	CASETSVTQYF
NA	TRBV18	few	TRBJ2-3	TGTGCCAGCTCAACGGCTATCACAGATACGCAGTATTTT	CASSTAITDTQYF
NA	TRBV2	many	TRBJ1-4	TGTGCCAGCAGTGCGTGGTCCGCACTGTTTTTT	CASSAWSALFF
TRBD2	TRBV7-2	few	TRBJ2-7	TGTGCCAGCAGCTTAGACGCGGGAGCTGGCGAGCAGTACTTC	CASSLDAGAGEQYF
TRBD1	TRBV5-4	many	TRBJ1-6	TGTGCCAGCAGCTCGGCCCGGACAGGGACGAATTCACCCCTCCACTTT	CASSSARTGTNSPLHF
NA	TRBV7-9	many	TRBJ2-1	TGTGCCAGCAGCTTGGGTTGGGATGAGCAGTTCTTC	CASSLGWDEQFF
TRBD1	TRBV6-6	many	TRBJ2-2	TGTGCCAGCAGTTACTTCGGACAGGGCGGGACCGGGGAGCTGTTTTTT	CASSYFGQGGTGELFF
NA	TRBV7-8	many	TRBJ2-1	TGTGCGACCGAGGCCCCCCGATCCGATGAGCAGTTCTTC	CATEAPRSDEQFF
NA	TRBV20-1	many	TRBJ2-1	TGCAGTGCTAGATCGTCGACAGCTTACAATGAGCAGTTCTTC	CSARSSTAYNEQFF
NA	TRBV28	many	TRBJ2-7	TGTGCCAGCCCCTTTATAGAAGGTGTGGACGAGCAGTACTTC	CASPFIEGVDEQYF
NA	TRBV7-2	NA	TRBJ2-2	TGTGCCAGCAGCTTAAGCGGAGGCCACGGGGAGCTGTTTTTT	CASSLSGGHGELFF
NA	TRBV7-8	few	TRBJ1-3	TGTGCCAGCCTACCGGGAAGGGGCCGTCGCTCCACCATATATTTT	CASLPGRGRRSTIYF
NA	TRBV20-1	many	TRBJ2-7	TGCAGTGCGGACAGAAGGGACTCCTACGAGCAGTACTTC	CSADRRDSYEQYF
TRBD1	TRBV2	many	TRBJ1-2	TGTGCCAGCAGTGAGGGGACAGGGGGAGGCTACACCTTC	CASSEGTGGGYTF
NA	TRBV6-2/TRBV6-3	NA	TRBJ2-7	TGTGCCAGCAGTTACTCTCGGCCGGCTACCTCCTACGAGCAGTACTTC	CASSYSRPATSYEQYF
NA	TRBV5-1	many	TRBJ1-5	TGCGCCAGCAGCTTGGGGACGGGAGGAGGCAATCAGCCCCAGCATTTT	CASSLGTGGGNQPQHF
NA	TRBV28	many	TRBJ2-2	TGTGCCAGCAGAAACACCGGGGAGCTGTTTTTT	CASRNTGELFF
NA	TRBV29-1	NA	TRBJ2-7	TGCAGCGTCGCCCGCCCGGTCCGGTCAGGGAGAAATTCCTACGAGCAGTACTTC	CSVARPVRSGRNSYEQYF
TRBD1	TRBV5-1	NA	TRBJ2-3	TGCGCCAGCAGCCCGACAGGGGGTTCGTTGACAGATACGCAGTATTTT	CASSPTGGSLTDTQYF
TRBD2	TRBV27	few	TRBJ2-7	TGTGCCAGCAGTTTATCTACTAGCGGGAGCTACGAGCAGTACTTC	CASSLSTSGSYEQYF
NA	TRBV7-2	many	TRBJ2-2	TGTGCCAGCAGCACAAGGACGAGTAACACCGGGGAGCTGTTTTTT	CASSTRTSNTGELFF
TRBD2	TRBV5-1	many	TRBJ2-2	TGCGCCAGCAGCCAACAAGCGGGGGGTCTCGGCACCGGGGAGCTGTTTTTT	CASSQQAGGLGTGELFF
TRBD1	TRBV6-1	NA	TRBJ1-1	TGTGCCACCCGAGACAGGGGCTTTAACACTGAAGCTTTCTTT	CATRDRGFNTEAFF
TRBD2	TRBV24-1	many	TRBJ2-1	TGTGCCACCAGTGAAGCGGGAGCGGACAATGAGCAGTTCTTC	CATSEAGADNEQFF
TRBD2	TRBV7-8	many	TRBJ2-2	TGTGCCAGCAGCTTAGCTGGAGCGGGGGGAAACACCGGGGAGCTGTTTTTT	CASSLAGAGGNTGELFF